The TCR beta chain under discussion was sequenced for a study of Tregs in tolerant kidney transplant recipients. V was clipped by 2 bases and J by 2 bases, with 12 bases between them. The germline CDR1 and CDR2 sequences are MDHEN and SYDVKM. This CDR3 spans 16 amino acids. With respect to this clone: Antigen unknown.

Unstimulated regulatory T cells (CD4+CD25+CD127-), CD4+CD25- non-regulatory cells, CD4 and CD8 cells were FACS-sorted from thawed PBMCs. The study's findings and limits: Tolerant patients' donor-specific Tregs expanded beyond overall Tregs, suggesting antigen-driven growth.

Clones were sequenced by immunoSEQ multiplex PCR, and TCRdb holds only the in-frame ones, with some missing. The sample yields over 60,000 clones, roughly 91% seen once. Sequencing used CD4+ T cells from blood, obtained before the transplant. The sequence was obtained from a human donor who received a combined kidney and bone marrow transplant. The V and J genes are TRBV28 and TRBJ1-4; D is unclear. The CDR3 loop is CASSLIGSSTNEKLFF. The CDR3 DNA sequence: TGTGCCAGCAGTTTAATCGGGAGTAGTACTAATGAAAAACTGTTTTTT.